Listed below are T cell receptor beta chains from one sample, sequenced in a study of CD8 T cells in Susac syndrome. Via MiXCR, TCRdb re-called the immunoSEQ multiplex PCR reads, giving one row per CDR3 protein. The sample consists of nearly 70,000 distinct CDR3 sequences, roughly 94% of them appearing once. What was sequenced was CD8+ T cells from PBMCs. These receptors all stem from a human donor in good health. Both conserved end residues are part of each CDR3. D genes are given only for firm matches. Where a row states a size, it is once, few, many or the class of an expanded clone; other rows omit it.

V gene: TRBV19
D gene: TRBD2
J gene: TRBJ2-7
clone size: .
CDR3 protein: CASKLAGTYEQYF
CDR3 DNA: TGTGCCAGTAAGCTAGCGGGTACCTACGAGCAGTACTTC

V gene: TRBV29-1
D gene: TRBD1
J gene: TRBJ1-2
clone size: .
CDR3 protein: CSVPQGNYGYTF
CDR3 DNA: TGCAGCGTCCCACAGGGGAACTATGGCTACACCTTC

V gene: TRBV28
D gene: .
J gene: TRBJ2-1
clone size: .
CDR3 protein: CASSPLAEIRDEQFF
CDR3 DNA: TGTGCCAGCAGTCCCCTGGCGGAAATTCGGGATGAGCAGTTCTTC

V gene: TRBV29-1
D gene: .
J gene: TRBJ1-2
clone size: .
CDR3 protein: CSAEEWGTSGGYTF
CDR3 DNA: TGCAGCGCCGAGGAGTGGGGGACCTCTGGTGGCTACACCTTC

V gene: TRBV7-3
D gene: .
J gene: TRBJ2-3
clone size: .
CDR3 protein: CASSLWDTDTQYF
CDR3 DNA: TGTGCCAGCAGCCTTTGGGACACAGATACGCAGTATTTT

V gene: TRBV29-1
D gene: .
J gene: TRBJ2-6
clone size: .
CDR3 protein: CSVEDPTRGTTGANVLTF
CDR3 DNA: TGCAGCGTTGAAGACCCTACCAGGGGAACCACTGGGGCCAACGTCCTGACTTTC

V gene: TRBV7-9
D gene: TRBD1
J gene: TRBJ1-3
clone size: .
CDR3 protein: CASSPQGQYSGNTIYF
CDR3 DNA: TGTGCCAGCAGCCCCCAGGGACAGTACTCTGGAAACACCATATATTTT

V gene: TRBV29-1
D gene: TRBD2
J gene: TRBJ2-2
clone size: .
CDR3 protein: CSVVSGGVTGELFF
CDR3 DNA: TGCAGCGTTGTTAGCGGGGGTGTCACCGGGGAGCTGTTTTTT

V gene: TRBV15
D gene: TRBD1
J gene: TRBJ2-1
clone size: .
CDR3 protein: CATSRSSGTGGFNEQFF
CDR3 DNA: TGTGCCACCAGCAGATCCTCCGGGACAGGGGGCTTCAATGAGCAGTTCTTC

V gene: TRBV7-9
D gene: TRBD1
J gene: TRBJ2-7
clone size: .
CDR3 protein: CASKDRGTSYEQYF
CDR3 DNA: TGTGCCAGCAAGGACAGGGGGACCTCCTACGAGCAGTACTTC

V gene: TRBV4-3
D gene: .
J gene: TRBJ2-5
clone size: .
CDR3 protein: CASSQDWPGGAGETQYF
CDR3 DNA: TGCGCCAGCAGCCAAGATTGGCCGGGGGGCGCGGGGGAGACCCAGTACTTC

V gene: TRBV12-3/TRBV12-4
D gene: .
J gene: TRBJ2-7
clone size: .
CDR3 protein: CASLRRGAYEQYF
CDR3 DNA: TGTGCCAGCTTGCGCAGGGGGGCCTACGAGCAGTACTTC

V gene: TRBV6-2/TRBV6-3
D gene: .
J gene: TRBJ2-5
clone size: .
CDR3 protein: CASSRQVTGSETQYF
CDR3 DNA: TGTGCCAGCAGTCGCCAAGTCACAGGGTCAGAGACCCAGTACTTC

V gene: TRBV13
D gene: .
J gene: TRBJ1-1
clone size: .
CDR3 protein: CASAPGAEAFF
CDR3 DNA: TGTGCCAGTGCCCCCGGCGCTGAAGCTTTCTTT

V gene: TRBV7-9
D gene: TRBD1
J gene: TRBJ1-1
clone size: .
CDR3 protein: CASSLGTGTEAFF
CDR3 DNA: TGTGCCAGCAGCTTGGGGACAGGCACTGAAGCTTTCTTT

V gene: TRBV4-1
D gene: TRBD2
J gene: TRBJ2-5
clone size: .
CDR3 protein: CASSHLAGEETQYF
CDR3 DNA: TGCGCCAGCAGCCATCTAGCGGGAGAGGAGACCCAGTACTTC

V gene: TRBV5-1
D gene: .
J gene: TRBJ1-5
clone size: .
CDR3 protein: CASTFGTDSNQPQHF
CDR3 DNA: TGCGCCAGCACCTTCGGGACGGATAGCAATCAGCCCCAGCATTTT

V gene: TRBV7-6
D gene: .
J gene: TRBJ1-1
clone size: .
CDR3 protein: CASSLSPFFTEAFF
CDR3 DNA: TGTGCCAGCAGCCTCAGTCCATTCTTCACTGAAGCTTTCTTT

V gene: TRBV13
D gene: TRBD2
J gene: TRBJ2-1
clone size: .
CDR3 protein: CASSLGGAGEQFF
CDR3 DNA: TGTGCCAGCAGCCTCGGGGGGGCAGGGGAGCAGTTCTTC

V gene: TRBV6-2/TRBV6-3
D gene: .
J gene: TRBJ2-1
clone size: .
CDR3 protein: CASSYPPEQFF
CDR3 DNA: TGTGCCAGCAGTTATCCCCCGGAGCAGTTCTTC

V gene: TRBV7-9
D gene: .
J gene: TRBJ2-1
clone size: .
CDR3 protein: CASNAQVDRDYEQFF
CDR3 DNA: TGTGCCAGCAACGCGCAGGTGGACCGGGACTATGAGCAGTTCTTC

V gene: TRBV29-1
D gene: TRBD1
J gene: TRBJ2-2
clone size: .
CDR3 protein: CSVEGQGRAGELFF
CDR3 DNA: TGCAGCGTCGAGGGACAGGGGAGAGCCGGGGAGCTGTTTTTT

V gene: TRBV21-1
D gene: .
J gene: TRBJ2-7
clone size: .
CDR3 protein: CASSNPDNGAGHEQYF
CDR3 DNA: TGTGCCAGCAGCAACCCCGACAACGGGGCGGGTCACGAGCAGTACTTC

V gene: TRBV9
D gene: .
J gene: TRBJ2-2
clone size: .
CDR3 protein: CASSVARTGELFF
CDR3 DNA: TGTGCCAGCAGCGTAGCTAGAACCGGGGAGCTGTTTTTT

V gene: TRBV30
D gene: .
J gene: TRBJ1-1
clone size: .
CDR3 protein: CAWSVRLRASNTEAFF
CDR3 DNA: TGTGCCTGGAGTGTACGCCTCCGGGCCTCGAACACTGAAGCTTTCTTT

V gene: TRBV7-9
D gene: .
J gene: TRBJ1-1
clone size: .
CDR3 protein: CASSFEHNTEAFF
CDR3 DNA: TGTGCCAGCAGCTTTGAGCACAACACTGAAGCTTTCTTT

V gene: TRBV4-1
D gene: .
J gene: TRBJ1-1
clone size: .
CDR3 protein: CASTSRETDNTEAFF
CDR3 DNA: TGCGCCAGCACATCAAGAGAGACAGACAACACTGAAGCTTTCTTT

V gene: TRBV4-2
D gene: .
J gene: TRBJ2-1
clone size: .
CDR3 protein: CASSPPSDEQFF
CDR3 DNA: TGTGCCAGCAGCCCCCCTTCCGATGAGCAGTTCTTC

V gene: TRBV7-8
D gene: TRBD2
J gene: TRBJ2-5
clone size: .
CDR3 protein: CASSLSLAGGPLERQETQYF
CDR3 DNA: TGTGCCAGCAGCTTATCGTTAGCGGGGGGTCCCTTGGAGAGGCAAGAGACCCAGTACTTC

V gene: TRBV5-6
D gene: TRBD1
J gene: TRBJ2-4
clone size: .
CDR3 protein: CASSPTGGDIQYF
CDR3 DNA: TGTGCCAGCAGCCCGACAGGGGGTGACATTCAGTACTTC

V gene: TRBV28
D gene: .
J gene: TRBJ2-1
clone size: .
CDR3 protein: CASSPSQGLYNEQFF
CDR3 DNA: TGTGCCAGCAGTCCTTCTCAGGGACTTTACAATGAGCAGTTCTTC

V gene: TRBV7-3
D gene: TRBD2
J gene: TRBJ2-3
clone size: .
CDR3 protein: CASSPGTSGGDTQYF
CDR3 DNA: TGTGCCAGCAGCCCCGGGACTAGCGGGGGTGATACGCAGTATTTT

V gene: TRBV7-9
D gene: .
J gene: TRBJ2-1
clone size: once
CDR3 protein: CASSFPLDNEQFF
CDR3 DNA: TGTGCCAGCAGCTTTCCACTAGACAATGAGCAGTTCTTC

V gene: TRBV6-6
D gene: TRBD2
J gene: TRBJ2-1
clone size: .
CDR3 protein: CASILSGVHNEQFF
CDR3 DNA: TGTGCCAGCATCCTCAGCGGGGTCCACAATGAGCAGTTCTTC